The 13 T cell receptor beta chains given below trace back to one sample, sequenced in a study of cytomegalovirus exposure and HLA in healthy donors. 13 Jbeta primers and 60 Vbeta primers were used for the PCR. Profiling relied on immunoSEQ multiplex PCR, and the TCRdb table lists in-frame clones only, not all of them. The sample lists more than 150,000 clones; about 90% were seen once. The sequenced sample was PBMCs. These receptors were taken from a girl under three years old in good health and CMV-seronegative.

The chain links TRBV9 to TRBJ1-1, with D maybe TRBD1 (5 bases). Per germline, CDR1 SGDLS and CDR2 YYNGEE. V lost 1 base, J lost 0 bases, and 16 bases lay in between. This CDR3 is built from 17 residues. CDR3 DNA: TGTGCCAGCAGCGTATCCGCAGGGTTTCGGATGAACACTGAAGCTTTCTTT. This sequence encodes CASSVSAGFRMNTEAFF. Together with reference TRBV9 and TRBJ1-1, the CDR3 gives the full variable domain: DSGVTQTPKHLITATGQRVTLRCSPRSGDLSVYWYQQSLDQGLQFLIQYYNGEERAKGNILERFSAQQFPDLHSELNLSSLELGDSALYFCASSVSAGFRMNTEAFFGQGTRLTVV.

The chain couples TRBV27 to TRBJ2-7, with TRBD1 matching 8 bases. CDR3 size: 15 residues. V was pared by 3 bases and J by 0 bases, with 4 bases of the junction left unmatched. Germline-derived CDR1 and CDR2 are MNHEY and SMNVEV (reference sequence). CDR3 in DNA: TGTGCCAGCAGTTTGGACAGGGAGGACTCCTACGAGCAGTACTTC. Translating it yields CASSLDREDSYEQYF.

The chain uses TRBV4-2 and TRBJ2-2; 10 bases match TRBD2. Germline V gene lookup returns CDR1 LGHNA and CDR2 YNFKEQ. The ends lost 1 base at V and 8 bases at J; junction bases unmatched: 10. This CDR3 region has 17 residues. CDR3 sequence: CASSQVFQRGGLGELFF. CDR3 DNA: TGTGCCAGCAGCCAAGTCTTCCAGCGGGGGGGCTTGGGGGAGCTGTTTTTT.

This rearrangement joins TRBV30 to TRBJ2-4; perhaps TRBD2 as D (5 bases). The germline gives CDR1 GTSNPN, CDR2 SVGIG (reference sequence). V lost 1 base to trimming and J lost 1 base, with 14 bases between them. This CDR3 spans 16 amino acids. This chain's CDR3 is CAWSAREWRAKNIQYF. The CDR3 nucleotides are TGTGCCTGGAGTGCAAGAGAATGGAGGGCCAAAAACATTCAGTACTTC.

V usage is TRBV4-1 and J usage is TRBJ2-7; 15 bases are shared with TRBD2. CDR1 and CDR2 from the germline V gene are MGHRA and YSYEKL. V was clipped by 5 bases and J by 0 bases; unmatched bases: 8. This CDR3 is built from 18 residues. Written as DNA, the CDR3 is TGCGCCAGCAGCATATTGGGACTAGCGGGAGGTCGCTCCTACGAGCAGTACTTC. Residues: CASSILGLAGGRSYEQYF.

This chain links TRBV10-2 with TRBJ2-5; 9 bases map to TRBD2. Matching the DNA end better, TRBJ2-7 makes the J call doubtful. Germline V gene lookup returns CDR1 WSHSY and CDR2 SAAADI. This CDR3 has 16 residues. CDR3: CASSEFVAGDNDEQYF. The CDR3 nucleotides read TGCGCCAGCAGTGAGTTTGTAGCGGGGGATAATGACGAGCAGTACTTC.

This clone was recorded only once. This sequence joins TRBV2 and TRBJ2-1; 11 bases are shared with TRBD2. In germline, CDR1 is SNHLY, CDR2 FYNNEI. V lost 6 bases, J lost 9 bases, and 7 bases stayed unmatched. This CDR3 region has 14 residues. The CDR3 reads CASRGSGRAPEQFF. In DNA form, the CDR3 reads TGTGCCAGCAGGGGTAGCGGGAGGGCCCCTGAGCAGTTCTTC.

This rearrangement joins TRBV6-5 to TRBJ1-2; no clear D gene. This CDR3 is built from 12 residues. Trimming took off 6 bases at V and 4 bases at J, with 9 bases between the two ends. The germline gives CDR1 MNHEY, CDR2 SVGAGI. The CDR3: CASRTYRYGYTF. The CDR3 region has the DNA TGTGCCAGCAGGACATACCGCTATGGCTACACCTTC.

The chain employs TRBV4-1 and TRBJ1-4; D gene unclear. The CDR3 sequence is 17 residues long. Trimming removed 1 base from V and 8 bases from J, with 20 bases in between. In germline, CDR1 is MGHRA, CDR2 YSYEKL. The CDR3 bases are TGCGCCAGCAGCCAAGCTAGCGGGGTTGGGTCTTGGGAAAAACTGTTTTTT. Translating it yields CASSQASGVGSWEKLFF.

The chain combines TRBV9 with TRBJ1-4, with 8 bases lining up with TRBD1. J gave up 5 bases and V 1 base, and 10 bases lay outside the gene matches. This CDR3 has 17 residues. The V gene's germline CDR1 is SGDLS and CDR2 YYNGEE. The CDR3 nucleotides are TGTGCCAGCAGCGTAAGTCCAAGGACAGGGACGAATGAAAAACTGTTTTTT. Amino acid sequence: CASSVSPRTGTNEKLFF.

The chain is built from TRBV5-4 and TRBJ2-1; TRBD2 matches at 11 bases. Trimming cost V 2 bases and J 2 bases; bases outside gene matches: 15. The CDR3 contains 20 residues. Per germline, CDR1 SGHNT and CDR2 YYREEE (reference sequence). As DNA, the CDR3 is TGTGCCAGCAGCTTCCAGGTGGGACTAGCGGTAAAATATACCTACAATGAGCAGTTCTTC. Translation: CASSFQVGLAVKYTYNEQFF.

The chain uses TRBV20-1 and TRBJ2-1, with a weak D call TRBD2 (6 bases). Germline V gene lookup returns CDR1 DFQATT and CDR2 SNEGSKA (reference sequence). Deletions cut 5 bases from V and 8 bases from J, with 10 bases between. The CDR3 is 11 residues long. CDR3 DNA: TGCAGTGCTGGGGGGACCGATGAGCAGTTCTTC. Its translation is CSAGGTDEQFF.

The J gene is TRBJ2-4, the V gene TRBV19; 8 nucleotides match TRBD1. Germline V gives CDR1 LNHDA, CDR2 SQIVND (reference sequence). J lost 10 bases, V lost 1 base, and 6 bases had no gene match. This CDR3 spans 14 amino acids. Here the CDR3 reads CASSIGGQVQIQYF. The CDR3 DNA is TGTGCCAGTAGTATAGGGGGACAGGTACAGATTCAGTACTTC. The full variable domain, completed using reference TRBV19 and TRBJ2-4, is DGGITQSPKYLFRKEGQNVTLSCEQNLNHDAMYWYRQDPGQGLRLIYYSQIVNDFQKGDIAEGYSVSREKKESFPLTVTSAQKNPTAFYLCASSIGGQVQIQYFGAGTRLSVL.